Each of the 25 T cell receptor beta chains below was sequenced from the same sample in a study of cytomegalovirus exposure and HLA in healthy donors. PCR involved 60 Vbeta and 13 Jbeta primers. The method was immunoSEQ multiplex PCR; TCRdb's version includes in-frame clones alone and lacks a portion of them. The repertoire includes under 200,000 clones, over 75% of them detected once, and about 9.3% sits in the top ten. The source material was PBMCs. The receptor set was obtained from a man younger than 35 in good health and CMV-seropositive.

The rearrangement links TRBV7-8 to TRBJ2-5; D is perhaps TRBD2 (5 bases). V lost 0 bases and J lost 5, with 19 bases in between. Looked up from germline, CDR1 is SGHVS and CDR2 is FQNEAQ. CDR3 size: 17 residues. CDR3 region: CASSLAFFPGSRETQYF. The CDR3 DNA follows: TGTGCCAGCAGCTTAGCGTTCTTCCCGGGGTCACGGGAGACCCAGTACTTC.

A few counts support this clone. The DNA for the CDR3 is TGCGCCAGCAGCCACCATCAGGGGCGGGCCGGGGAGCTGTTTTTT. Protein product: CASSHHQGRAGELFF. The V and J genes are TRBV4-3 and TRBJ2-2; D is possibly TRBD1 (6 bases). CDR3 length equals 15 residues. The V end was cut by 3 bases, the J end by 6 bases, with 14 bases between. CDR1 LGHNA and CDR2 YSLEER come from the germline V gene.

This chain uses TRBV7-7 with TRBJ2-1; D is possibly TRBD2 (5 bases). V was pared by 3 bases and J by 7 bases, with 13 bases between. The CDR3 loop spans 14 amino acids. Germline V gene lookup returns CDR1 SSHAT and CDR2 FNYEAQ (reference sequence). In nucleotides, the CDR3 is TGTGCCAGCAGCTTTCAAAGTGGGAGTAATGAGCAGTTCTTC. This encodes CASSFQSGSNEQFF.

Concerning this clone itself: The junction and the germline gene differ at one end; a read error may be behind it. The J gene is TRBJ1-2, the V gene TRBV7-9, with TRBD1 matching over 11 bases. In germline, CDR1 is SEHNR, CDR2 FQNEAQ (reference sequence). This CDR3 is 17 amino acids long. CDR3 region: CSSSQTRDRGNGDGYTF. Here the CDR3 DNA reads TGTTCCAGCAGCCAAACCCGGGACAGGGGGAACGGGGATGGCTACACCTTC.

The CDR3 DNA reads as TGTGCCAGCAGCCCAAGGCTGAGGACAGGGGTAGACGAGCAGTACTTC. Translated: CASSPRLRTGVDEQYF. This chain uses TRBV7-2 with TRBJ2-7; 9 bases are a match to TRBD1. The CDR3 covers 16 residues. With V trimmed by 5 bases and J by 5 bases, 13 bases remained unmatched. Germline loops: CDR1 SGHTA, CDR2 FQGNSA.

V is TRBV7-3 and J is TRBJ2-7; 9 nucleotides line up with TRBD1. CDR3 length: 13 amino acids. Germline CDR1 reads SGHTA; CDR2 reads FQGTGA. With V trimmed by 5 bases and J by 3 bases, 2 bases remained unmatched. CDR3 amino acids: CASSQTGGYEQYF. The CDR3 DNA follows: TGTGCCAGCAGCCAGACAGGGGGCTACGAGCAGTACTTC.

The chain uses TRBV5-6 and TRBJ1-1, with 8 bases identical to TRBD1. The CDR3 has 14 amino acids. CDR1 is SGHDT, CDR2 YYEEEE, per germline. V shed 4 bases, J shed 4 bases, and the junction held 6 bases outside the gene matches. The CDR3 spells CASSLQGGSTEAFF. CDR3 DNA: TGTGCCAGCAGCCTACAGGGGGGGAGCACTGAAGCTTTCTTT.

J is TRBJ2-3 and V is TRBV7-9, with 7 bases fitting TRBD1. The CDR3 spans 11 residues. CDR1 is SEHNR, CDR2 FQNEAQ, per germline (reference sequence). The V gene end was trimmed by 8 bases and the J gene end by 4 bases; junction bases not matched to a gene: 0. CDR3 sequence reads: CASQGADTQYF. The DNA for the CDR3 is TGTGCCAGCCAGGGGGCAGATACGCAGTATTTT.

V usage is TRBV28 and J usage is TRBJ1-2, with D tentatively TRBD1 (6 bases). In germline, CDR1 is MDHEN, CDR2 SYDVKM. V lost 6 bases, J lost 8 bases, and 16 bases lay in between. CDR3 length: 13 amino acids. CDR3 nucleotide sequence: TGTGCCAGCAGGCCCGGGAGGGGGTTAGGCTACACCTTC. It translates to CASRPGRGLGYTF.

The rearrangement joins TRBV6-5 to TRBJ2-1; a weak D match, TRBD1 (5 bases). Trimming cost V 4 bases and J 2 bases, with 15 bases left between them. Germline V lookup: CDR1 MNHEY, CDR2 SVGAGI. The CDR3 contains 16 residues. CDR3 DNA: TGTGCCAGCAGTTTTCGCCGGCAGGGTGCCTACAATGAGCAGTTCTTC. Its protein is CASSFRRQGAYNEQFF.

DNA of the CDR3: TGTGCCAGTGGGGGGCGGGGGGGAAGCTTGGTCCGGACGAACACCGGGGAGCTGTTTTTT. Protein sequence: CASGGRGGSLVRTNTGELFF. The chain is built from TRBV9 and TRBJ2-2, with TRBD2 identical over 9 bases. The CDR3 spans 20 residues. Germline V CDR1 and CDR2: SGDLS, YYNGEE. V lost 8 bases and J lost 0; bases outside the gene matches: 20. Full variable domain (outside the CDR3, taken from reference TRBV9 and TRBJ2-2): DSGVTQTPKHLITATGQRVTLRCSPRSGDLSVYWYQQSLDQGLQFLIQYYNGEERAKGNILERFSAQQFPDLHSELNLSSLELGDSALYFCASGGRGGSLVRTNTGELFFGEGSRLTVL.

In this sample, this clone turned up once. The chain carries TRBV6-1 and TRBJ1-2, with D tentatively TRBD1 (5 bases). Trimming cost V 7 bases and J 5 bases, with 11 bases left between them. The CDR3 has 12 amino acids. Germline V gives CDR1 MNHNS, CDR2 SASEGT. This CDR3 reads CASNEDIYGYTF. The CDR3 DNA is TGTGCCAGCAATGAGGACATTTATGGCTACACCTTC.

The chain is built from TRBV30 and TRBJ1-5, with 11 bases lining up with TRBD1. V trimming: 2 bases; J trimming: 6 bases; junction bases outside the gene matches: 6. There are 15 residues in the CDR3. Per germline, CDR1 GTSNPN and CDR2 SVGIG (reference sequence). CDR3 in DNA: TGTGCCTGGAGTTTACGGACAGGGGGCTTTCAGCCCCAGCATTTT. It is translated as CAWSLRTGGFQPQHF.

In this sample, this clone turned up a few times. The identical CDR3 is also encoded by other nucleotide sequences in the sample. The chain links TRBV11-2 to TRBJ2-7; no reliable D call. The germline V gene has CDR1 SGHAT and CDR2 FQNNGV. CDR3 length: 14 residues. V lost 3 bases and J lost 1, with 10 bases in between. CDR3 nucleotides: TGTGCCAGCAGCTTGGAGACCCAGTCCTACGAGCAGTACTTC. It translates to CASSLETQSYEQYF.

The gene calls are TRBV5-1 and TRBJ2-7; D is ambiguous. The CDR3 has 14 amino acids. Per the germline V gene, CDR1 is SGHRS and CDR2 is YFSETQ. The germline V and J ends were trimmed by 2 bases and 2 bases, with 11 bases remaining between them. The CDR3 nucleotides are TGCGCCAGCAGCTTATTAACAGACCCCTACGAGCAGTACTTC. It codes for CASSLLTDPYEQYF.

This chain joins TRBV2 and TRBJ2-7; TRBD1 might be the D (6 bases). CDR1 SNHLY and CDR2 FYNNEI come from the germline V gene. The CDR3 spans 14 residues. Trimming removed 4 bases at V and 0 bases at J, with 10 bases between. The CDR3 DNA reads as TGTGCCAGCAGTGGGGCAGGGGACTCCTACGAGCAGTACTTC. Its protein is CASSGAGDSYEQYF.

The rearrangement links TRBV6-1 to TRBJ1-1; D is ambiguous. The CDR3 loop spans 14 amino acids. Germline assignment: CDR1 MNHNS and CDR2 SASEGT. V lost 5 bases and J 1 base, leaving 11 bases between the germline ends. CDR3 amino acids: CASSTRERNTEAFF. The DNA for the CDR3 is TGTGCCAGCAGTACCCGGGAAAGGAACACTGAAGCTTTCTTT.

The CDR3 nucleotides are TGCAGCGTTGAAGCTAGCGGGGGGGCAACAGATACGCAGTATTTT. Its translation: CSVEASGGATDTQYF. The chain combines TRBV29-1 with TRBJ2-3; 12 positions agree with TRBD2. The CDR3 runs to 15 residues. Germline assignment: CDR1 SQVTM and CDR2 ANQGSEA. The junction had 2 bases not matched to a gene; V was cut back by 1 base and J by 3 bases.

The gene calls are TRBV30 and TRBJ2-1; TRBD2 matches at 10 bases. The CDR3 length is 13 residues. The V and J ends lost 4 bases and 8 bases, in that order; junction bases with no gene match: 5. The germline gives CDR1 GTSNPN, CDR2 SVGIG (reference sequence). The CDR3, as DNA: TGTGCCTGGAATCAGCGGGGGGGCCATGAGCAGTTCTTC. Protein product: CAWNQRGGHEQFF.

This clone was observed once. The chain joins TRBV18 to TRBJ1-6; the match to TRBD1 covers 11 bases. Germline loops: CDR1 KGHSH, CDR2 LQKENI. V lost 4 bases to trimming and J lost 0 bases; unmatched junction nucleotides: 2. This CDR3 has 17 amino acids. The CDR3 bases are TGTGCCAGCTCACTCGGGACAGGGGGCTCCTATAATTCACCCCTCCACTTT. It is translated as CASSLGTGGSYNSPLHF.

The chain combines TRBV7-6 with TRBJ2-5; unclear D gene. With the DNA end fitting TRBJ2-7 better, the J assignment may be wrong. The CDR3 loop spans 14 amino acids. Germline CDR1 reads SGHVS; CDR2 reads FNYEAQ. CDR3 amino acids: CASSLGTAAYEQYF. The CDR3 DNA follows: TGTGCCAGCAGCTTAGGAACAGCAGCCTACGAGCAGTACTTC.

The V gene is TRBV10-3, the J gene TRBJ2-7, with TRBD2 identical over 8 bases. V was pared by 10 bases and J by 3 bases, with 11 bases of the junction left unmatched. The CDR3 spans 14 residues. CDR1 is ENHRY, CDR2 SYGVKD, per germline. CDR3 amino acids: CATLGTGGGYEQYF. In DNA, the CDR3 is TGTGCCACCCTCGGGACGGGAGGGGGCTACGAGCAGTACTTC.

This CDR3 reads CASSLDAGRSDTQYF. The DNA of the CDR3 is TGTGCCAGCAGTTTAGATGCGGGGCGGTCAGATACGCAGTATTTT. This chain uses TRBV27 with TRBJ2-3; maybe TRBD2 (6 bases). The germline CDR1 and CDR2 sequences are MNHEY and SMNVEV (reference sequence). The CDR3 extends over 15 amino acids. Trimming stripped 2 bases from V and 4 bases from J, with 13 bases between.

This chain uses TRBV11-3 with TRBJ2-1; TRBD2 aligns across 8 bases. CDR3 size: 16 residues. Germline-derived CDR1 and CDR2 are SGHNT and YENEEA. J was trimmed by 9 bases and V by 1 base; bases with no gene match: 11. CDR3 in DNA: TGTGCCAGCAGCTTAGGGTTGGACGGGGGGGCGAGTGAGCAGTTCTTC. Translating it yields CASSLGLDGGASEQFF.

The rearrangement uses TRBV28 and TRBJ2-5; 10 bases align to TRBD2. Per germline, CDR1 MDHEN and CDR2 SYDVKM. This CDR3 has 18 amino acids. V trimming: 2 bases; J trimming: 3 bases; junction bases outside the gene matches: 12. DNA of the CDR3: TGTGCCAGCAGTTTACCCTACCGTGGCCTAGCGGGGGAAGAGACCCAGTACTTC. Encoded protein: CASSLPYRGLAGEETQYF.